This is a list of T cell receptor beta chains from one sample in a study of T cell repertoires in cytomegalovirus infection. TCRdb passed the reads through MiXCR, listing each CDR3 protein once. Counted here are almost 500,000 distinct CDR3 sequences, approximately 10% occurring once; the ten biggest clones make up more than 8.5%. Source material: PBMCs. The receptors were gathered from a human donor in good health (CMV status not recorded). Some clones in this sample may be carry-over from other donors' samples. The CDR3 runs from the conserved cysteine through the conserved F or W. A D gene is named only where the DNA matches it firmly. Clone size is not always given. Where it is, it says once, few, many or a class for expanded clones.

D | length | size | J | V | CDR3 | DNA
- | 13 | many | TRBJ2-1 | TRBV11-2 | CASTVKYPDEQFF | TGTGCCAGCACCGTTAAATACCCGGATGAGCAGTTCTTC
- | 15 | many | TRBJ2-5 | TRBV7-2 | CASSLGAGAQETQYF | TGTGCCAGCAGCTTAGGGGCGGGGGCCCAAGAGACCCAGTACTTC
TRBD2 | 17 | many | TRBJ2-4 | TRBV4-2 | CASSQGLAGQAKNIQYF | TGTGCCAGCAGCCAAGGACTAGCGGGACAAGCCAAAAACATTCAGTACTTC
TRBD2 | 16 | many | TRBJ2-7 | TRBV4-2 | CASSQVDGGASYEQYF | TGTGCCAGCAGCCAAGTGGACGGGGGGGCTTCCTACGAGCAGTACTTC
- | 14 | many | TRBJ2-3 | TRBV11-2 | CASSPGPIWDTQYF | TGTGCCAGCAGCCCCGGCCCTATTTGGGATACGCAGTATTTT
TRBD2 | 15 | many | TRBJ2-3 | TRBV28 | CASSGLAGYTDTQYF | TGTGCCAGCAGTGGACTAGCGGGCTACACAGATACGCAGTATTTT
TRBD2 | 14 | many | TRBJ2-7 | TRBV27 | CASSLTSAAYEQYF | TGTGCCAGCAGTTTGACTAGCGCCGCCTACGAGCAGTACTTC
- | 13 | - | TRBJ2-5 | TRBV7-4 | CATTGTPQETQYF | TGTGCCACCACCGGGACACCTCAAGAGACCCAGTACTTC
- | 13 | - | TRBJ1-1 | TRBV25-1 | CASSVGSGLQAFF | TGTGCCAGCAGTGTTGGGTCAGGGCTCCAAGCTTTCTTT
- | 14 | many | TRBJ2-7 | TRBV4-2 | CASSQGSVSYEQYF | TGTGCCAGCAGCCAAGGCTCTGTATCCTACGAGCAGTACTTC
- | 15 | - | TRBJ2-6 | TRBV5-1 | CASSLRTPGANVLTF | TGCGCCAGCAGCTTACGGACCCCAGGGGCCAACGTCCTGACTTTC
TRBD2 | 12 | - | TRBJ2-1 | TRBV19 | CASKRERAALFF | TGTGCCAGTAAGCGGGAGAGAGCAGCACTGTTCTTC
- | 12 | - | TRBJ1-2 | TRBV28 | CASSFSMGGYTF | TGTGCCAGCAGTTTTAGTATGGGCGGCTACACCTTC
- | 15 | few | TRBJ1-5 | TRBV6-1 | CASRRDRPSNQPQHF | TGTGCCAGCAGAAGGGACCGCCCGAGCAATCAGCCCCAGCATTTT
TRBD1 | 13 | many | TRBJ2-1 | TRBV19 | CASSTGQVGEQFF | TGTGCCAGTAGTACCGGACAGGTAGGTGAGCAGTTCTTC
- | 14 | few | TRBJ2-7 | TRBV14 | CASSPRTAVSEQYF | TGTGCCAGCAGCCCCCGGACCGCGGTCTCCGAGCAGTACTTC
TRBD2 | 14 | many | TRBJ2-1 | TRBV28 | CATIAPGLAVEQFF | TGTGCCACCATTGCACCGGGACTAGCGGTTGAGCAGTTCTTC
- | 16 | many | TRBJ1-5 | TRBV7-9 | CASSQTGTTSNQPQHF | TGTGCCAGCAGCCAGACCGGGACAACTAGCAATCAGCCCCAGCATTTT
TRBD2 | 13 | - | TRBJ2-1 | TRBV5-4 | CASSLPLAGEQFF | TGTGCCAGCAGCTTGCCCTTAGCGGGGGAGCAGTTCTTC
- | 12 | - | TRBJ2-7 | TRBV3-1 | CASSQEPAEQYF | TGTGCCAGCAGCCAAGAGCCAGCCGAGCAGTACTTC
TRBD2 | 18 | - | TRBJ2-1 | TRBV20-1 | CSARDPSLAGGFLNEQFF | TGCAGTGCTAGAGATCCCTCACTAGCGGGAGGATTTCTCAATGAGCAGTTCTTC
- | 14 | - | TRBJ2-1 | TRBV20-1 | CSAVRRGSYNEQFF | TGCAGTGCAGTGAGGAGGGGGTCCTACAATGAGCAGTTCTTC
TRBD2 | 18 | - | TRBJ2-7 | TRBV10-3 | CAISEGPTSGRAQREQYF | TGTGCCATCAGTGAAGGACCGACTAGCGGGAGGGCTCAGAGGGAGCAGTACTTC
- | 12 | - | TRBJ2-7 | TRBV18 | CASSPQEDEQYF | TGTGCCAGCTCACCACAGGAGGACGAGCAGTACTTC
- | 15 | many | TRBJ1-4 | TRBV7-8 | CASSTSGTFNEKLFF | TGTGCCAGCAGCACGTCCGGGACGTTTAATGAAAAACTGTTTTTT
- | 14 | many | TRBJ2-5 | TRBV7-9 | CASSLSDGQETQYF | TGTGCCAGCAGCCTCTCCGACGGACAAGAGACCCAGTACTTC
TRBD2 | 14 | few | TRBJ2-1 | TRBV5-1 | CASSLRTSGATGFF | TGCGCCAGCAGCTTACGGACTAGCGGGGCTACAGGGTTCTTC
TRBD2 | 13 | few | TRBJ2-7 | TRBV9 | CASSFSGDGEQYF | TGTGCCAGCAGCTTTAGCGGGGACGGAGAGCAGTACTTC
TRBD2 | 15 | - | TRBJ2-5 | TRBV5-1 | CASSLVLAGGETQYF | TGCGCCAGCAGCTTGGTTCTAGCGGGAGGAGAGACCCAGTACTTC
- | 15 | many | TRBJ2-2 | TRBV27 | CASSLQGWNTGELFF | TGTGCCAGCAGTTTACAGGGGTGGAACACCGGGGAGCTGTTTTTT
- | 16 | - | TRBJ2-3 | TRBV9 | CASSVDPSLSSDTQYF | TGTGCCAGCAGCGTAGATCCTAGCCTGTCGTCAGATACGCAGTATTTT
- | 18 | many | TRBJ1-3 | TRBV24-1 | CATSEENPDPHSGNTIYF | TGTGCCACCAGTGAAGAAAATCCAGACCCGCACTCTGGAAACACCATATATTTT
TRBD1 | 16 | many | TRBJ1-1 | TRBV11-2 | CASSFWGPRQGSEAFF | TGTGCCAGCAGCTTTTGGGGGCCCAGACAGGGGAGTGAAGCTTTCTTT
TRBD1 | 15 | many | TRBJ1-2 | TRBV7-9 | CASSSTGTANYGYTF | TGTGCCAGCAGCTCAACCGGGACAGCGAACTATGGCTACACCTTC
TRBD2 | 15 | many | TRBJ2-5 | TRBV30 | CAWSVHGRLAETQYF | TGTGCCTGGAGTGTACATGGCCGACTAGCCGAGACCCAGTACTTC
- | 13 | many | TRBJ2-3 | TRBV27 | CASGDGYTDTQYF | TGTGCCAGCGGGGACGGATACACAGATACGCAGTATTTT
TRBD1 | 12 | many | TRBJ1-2 | TRBV29-1 | CSVRDREYGYTF | TGCAGCGTCAGGGACAGGGAGTATGGCTACACCTTC
- | 11 | many | TRBJ2-2 | TRBV14 | CASRSAGELFF | TGTGCCAGCAGATCGGCCGGGGAGCTGTTTTTT
TRBD1 | 16 | many | TRBJ1-2 | TRBV6-6 | CASSYGTGGSSYGYTF | TGTGCCAGCAGTTACGGCACAGGGGGCAGTAGCTATGGCTACACCTTC
TRBD2 | 15 | few | TRBJ2-5 | TRBV20-1 | CSARDRLAGRETQYF | TGCAGTGCTAGAGATAGGCTAGCGGGAAGAGAGACCCAGTACTTC
TRBD2 | 16 | many | TRBJ2-7 | TRBV15 | CATSRDMSGLLSEQYF | TGTGCCACCAGCAGAGATATGTCGGGACTACTCTCCGAGCAGTACTTC
- | 13 | many | TRBJ1-6 | TRBV10-3 | CATGTAVNSPLHF | TGTGCCACCGGGACCGCCGTGAATTCACCCCTCCACTTT
- | 17 | many | TRBJ1-4 | TRBV28 | CASSLRGAAWSNEKLFF | TGTGCCAGCAGTTTACGGGGGGCGGCGTGGTCTAATGAAAAACTGTTTTTT
- | 17 | - | TRBJ1-1 | TRBV23-1 | CASSQWPPGTVNTEAFF | TGCGCCAGCAGTCAATGGCCCCCCGGGACGGTGAACACTGAAGCTTTCTTT
TRBD1 | 14 | many | TRBJ1-5 | TRBV29-1 | CSVSLDRERQPQHF | TGCAGCGTCTCGCTCGACAGGGAACGACAGCCCCAGCATTTT
TRBD1 | 15 | - | TRBJ1-2 | TRBV20-1 | CSARDLNRGDYGYTF | TGCAGTGCTAGAGATTTAAACAGGGGGGACTATGGCTACACCTTC
- | 16 | many | TRBJ1-2 | TRBV7-9 | CASSLGDRSYNYGYTF | TGTGCCAGCAGCTTAGGGGACCGATCATATAACTATGGCTACACCTTC
TRBD1 | 11 | few | TRBJ1-1 | TRBV16 | CASSLTGVAFF | TGTGCCAGCAGCCTAACAGGGGTGGCTTTCTTT
TRBD2 | 16 | many | TRBJ2-2 | TRBV7-8 | CASSPGLAEGTGELFF | TGTGCCAGCAGTCCAGGACTAGCGGAAGGGACCGGGGAGCTGTTTTTT
- | 13 | few | TRBJ1-2 | TRBV3-1 | CASSLGTPDGYTF | TGTGCCAGCAGCCTGGGGACCCCCGACGGCTACACCTTC
- | 13 | - | TRBJ2-3 | TRBV7-2 | CASSLSDGDTQYF | TGTGCCAGCAGCCTATCGGACGGGGATACGCAGTATTTT
TRBD2 | 17 | many | TRBJ2-1 | TRBV11-2 | CASSLWTSGGPRNEQFF | TGTGCCAGCAGCTTATGGACTAGCGGGGGGCCTAGGAATGAGCAGTTCTTC
TRBD2 | 15 | many | TRBJ2-5 | TRBV20-1 | CSAERLELAEETQYF | TGCAGTGCCGAGCGGTTAGAACTAGCGGAAGAGACCCAGTACTTC
- | 14 | few | TRBJ1-1 | TRBV29-1 | CSVASNPGNTEAFF | TGCAGCGTTGCCTCGAACCCGGGGAACACTGAAGCTTTCTTT
TRBD1 | 15 | many | TRBJ1-1 | TRBV12-3/TRBV12-4 | CASSKAADRDVEAFF | TGTGCCAGCAGTAAAGCCGCGGACAGGGACGTTGAAGCTTTCTTT